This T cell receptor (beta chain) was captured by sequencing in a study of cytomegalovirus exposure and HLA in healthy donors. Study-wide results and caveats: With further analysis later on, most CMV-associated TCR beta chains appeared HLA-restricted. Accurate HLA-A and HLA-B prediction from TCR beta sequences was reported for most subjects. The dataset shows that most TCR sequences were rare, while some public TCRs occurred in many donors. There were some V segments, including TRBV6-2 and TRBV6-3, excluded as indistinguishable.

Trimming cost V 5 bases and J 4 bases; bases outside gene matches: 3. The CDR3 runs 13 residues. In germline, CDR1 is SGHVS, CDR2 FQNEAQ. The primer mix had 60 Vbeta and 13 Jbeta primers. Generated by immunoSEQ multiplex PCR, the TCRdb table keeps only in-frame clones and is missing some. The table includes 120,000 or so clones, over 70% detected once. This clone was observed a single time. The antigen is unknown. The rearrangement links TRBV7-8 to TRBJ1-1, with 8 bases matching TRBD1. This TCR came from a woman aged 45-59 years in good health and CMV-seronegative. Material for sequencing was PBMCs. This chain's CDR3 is CASSRTGPTEAFF. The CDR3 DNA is TGTGCCAGCAGCCGGACAGGGCCCACTGAAGCTTTCTTT.